This TCR beta chain appears in the sequencing data of a study of T cells in Graves' hyperthyroidism and ophthalmopathy. The CDR3 is 16 residues long. Germline lookup yields CDR1 SGHRS and CDR2 YFSETQ. Losses at the gene ends were 1 base for V and 6 bases for J; bases not matched to a gene: 7. This clonotype has a handful of counts. The antigen remains undetermined. Findings and limits, study-wide: Before onset, ophthalmopathy was predicted by the model a median around 6 months earlier.

TCR beta CDR3 regions were amplified from RNA transcripts. The TCR CDR3 first-round RT-PCR relied on the HTBI primer set. TCRdb ran MiXCR on the multiplex PCR reads and lists one entry per CDR3 protein. The sample has over 300,000 distinct CDR3 sequences, about 13% seen once. V usage is TRBV5-1 and J usage is TRBJ1-2; TRBD1 matches 12 bases. The sequence was obtained from a woman in her thirties or forties with Graves' ophthalmopathy. The sample comprised blood. CDR3 sequence (DNA): TGCGCCAGCAGCTTGTACGACAGGGACAGGGGGCATGGCTACACCTTC. It yields the protein CASSLYDRDRGHGYTF.